Below, one T cell receptor (beta chain) is given with its context. Its recognized antigen is unknown. Qualities for individual bases were not recorded, and no much larger clone is one base off. Taken with the paper, the label for time point translates to: patch test 2, 6 weeks after DPC sensitization. Taken with the paper, the label for treatment or condition translates to: therapeutic diphenylcyclopropenone sensitization with weekly scalp DPC. At every patch-test visit, the blood draw took place before the patch test was put on. To be eligible, patients had to be aged 18 to 70, diagnosed with alopecia and judged suitable for DPC therapy, while pregnant patients were excluded. Total RNA was extracted from unfractionated whole blood collected in Tempus Blood RNA tubes. The library was made by RACE. The reads were generated on a NextSeq 500. Library preparation attached unique molecular identifiers to individual cDNA molecules for quantitative, reproducible TCR counting. Both TCR alpha and TCR beta chains were sequenced from each blood RNA sample. The original pipeline was this. Samples had a median of about 96,000 TCRs, with a range from roughly 23,224 to 750,000. The Decombinator software suite was used to annotate the V, J and CDR3 of the TCR reads. For the PS versus PT1 abundance plots, all samples were subsampled to the same number of TCRs (28,000). Expanded TCRs were defined as absent before sensitization and observed at least eight times at the 2-week time point. TCRdb handled the public reads itself, with Q25 trimming in fastp and clone calling in MiXCR, and kept productive beta chains. Rows matching on CDR3 protein sequence are summarized as one entry with the most common DNA and genes. None of the V and J calls come from the authors' own analysis; TCRdb made them. Here the sample has under 90,000 distinct CDR3 sequences; around 8.8% occur a single time. Of the sample, around 3.5% is held by the ten largest clones.

The data belong to a study of human T cells and chemical hapten exposure (dated by TCRdb to about 2021). In terms of the full investigation: For sensitization, 2% DPC in acetone was applied to a roughly 2 cm by roughly 2 cm area of upper inner arm skin. Throughout the study period of 20 to 30 weeks, patients also received therapeutic DPC doses to the scalp every week. Patch testing on the upper back used Finn chambers containing 0.01% DPC, with scoring done after 6 days according to International Contact Dermatitis Research Group standards. The mostly female patient cohort included alopecia areata with under or over 50% scalp involvement, alopecia totalis and alopecia universalis. The libraries were sequenced as a pool, and the TCR yield per sample differed mostly because of small variations in library volumes within the pool. Peripheral blood TCR repertoire changes were tracked in vivo in alopecia patients during primary and secondary sensitization to the hapten diphenylcyclopropenone (DPC). Blood was sampled from patients pre-sensitization (week 0) and at 2, 6 and about 24 weeks after DPC sensitization. For TCR sequencing, blood came from twenty-nine alopecia patients at anywhere from one to four time points (pre-sensitization, 2, 6 and 24 weeks).

Trimming removed 4 bases from V and 2 bases from J; the gene matches leave 1 base unexplained. CDR1 and CDR2 were assigned from the germline V gene (reference sequence) as SGHNT and YYREEE. Inclusive of the bounding cysteine and phenylalanine, the CDR3 is 14 residues long. Only the CDR3 DNA is retained, 42 bases long and in frame from the first base. Broader findings and caveats from the paper: After repeated subsampling, changes were observed in the strength of the expansion versus patch-test correlation and in the threshold at which the correlation became significant. DPC sensitization did not change how many TCRs were above 1 in 1000 frequency, and no evidence was found of alterations in global repertoire structure. Compared with pre-sensitization or healthy control sets, expanded TCRs formed significantly more large CDR3 similarity clusters, which is consistent with antigen-driven responses. Because every patient had alopecia, a presumed autoimmune disease, the patients' immune response might differ from that of healthy individuals. Patch test score correlated positively with the number of PT1 expanded TCRs, reaching significance at thresholds 8, 16 and 32 but not at 4.

Sequenced material: whole blood, taken in connection with sensitization to the hapten diphenylcyclopropenone (DPC). The receptor's source is a woman aged 50 to 60 with alopecia areata. Some clones in this sample may be carry-over from other donors' samples. The chain was built from TRBV5-4 and TRBJ2-1, with 9 bases aligning to TRBD1. The CDR3 region reads CASSGDRAYNEQFF. In nucleotide form, the sequence is TGTGCCAGCAGCGGGGACAGGGCCTACAATGAGCAGTTCTTC. Extended through the reference TRBV5-4 and TRBJ2-1 proteins, this CDR3 yields the full variable domain: ETGVTQSPTHLIKTRGQQVTLRCSSQSGHNTVSWYQQALGQGPQFIFQYYREEENGRGNFPPRFSGLQFPNYSSELNVNALELDDSALYLCASSGDRAYNEQFFGPGTRLTVL.